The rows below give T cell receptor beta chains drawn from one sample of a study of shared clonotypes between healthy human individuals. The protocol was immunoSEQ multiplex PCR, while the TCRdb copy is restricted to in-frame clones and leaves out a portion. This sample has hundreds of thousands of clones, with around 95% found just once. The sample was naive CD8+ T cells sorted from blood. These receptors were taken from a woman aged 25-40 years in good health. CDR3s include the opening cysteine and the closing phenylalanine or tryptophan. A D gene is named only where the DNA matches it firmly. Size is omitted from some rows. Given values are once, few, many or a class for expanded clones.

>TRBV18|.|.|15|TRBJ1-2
CASSPPEGANYGYTF
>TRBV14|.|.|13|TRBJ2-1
CASSSDWDNEQFF
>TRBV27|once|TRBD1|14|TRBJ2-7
CASSLTRGFDEQYF
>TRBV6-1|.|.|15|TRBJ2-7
CASSVPSAGSYEQYF
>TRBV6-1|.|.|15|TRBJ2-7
CASSEVRPGAYEQYF
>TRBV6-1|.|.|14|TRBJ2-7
CASSYSESSYEQYF
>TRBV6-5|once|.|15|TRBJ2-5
CASRERDGRGETQYF
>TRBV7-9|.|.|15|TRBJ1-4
CASSYDGQPNEKLFF
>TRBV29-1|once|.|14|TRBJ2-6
CSALQGTGANVLTF
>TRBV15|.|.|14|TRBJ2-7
CATSNRDGTYEQYF
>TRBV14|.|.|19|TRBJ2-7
CASSQDTRVRIFYTYEQYF
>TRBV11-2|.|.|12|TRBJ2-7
CASSLTSYEQYF
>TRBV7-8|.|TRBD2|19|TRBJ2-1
CASSLGLAGAYPWHNEQFF
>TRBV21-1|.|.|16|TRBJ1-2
CASSKALFTENYGYTF
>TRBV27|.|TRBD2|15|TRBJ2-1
CASSALAGGGDEQFF
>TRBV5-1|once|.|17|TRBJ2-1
CASSFRPPLGSYNEQFF
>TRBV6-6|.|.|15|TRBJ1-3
CASSYPSGFGNTIYF
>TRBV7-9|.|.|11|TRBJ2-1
CASSWGATQFF
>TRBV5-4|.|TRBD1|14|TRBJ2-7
CASSLRDSPYEQYF
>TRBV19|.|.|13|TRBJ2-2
CASTLVATGELFF
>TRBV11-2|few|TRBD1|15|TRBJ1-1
CASSLKGQTYTEAFF
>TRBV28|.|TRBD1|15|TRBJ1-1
CASSSTGPTNTEAFF
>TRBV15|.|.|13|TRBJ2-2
CATGTPNTGELFF
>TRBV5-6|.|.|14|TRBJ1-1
CASSLGAGNTEAFF
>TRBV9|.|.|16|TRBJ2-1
CASSSSGGRSSDEQFF
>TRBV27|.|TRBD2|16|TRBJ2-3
CASSQGEGLGTDTQYF
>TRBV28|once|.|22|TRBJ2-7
CASSVPGQGNFEREITSYEQYF
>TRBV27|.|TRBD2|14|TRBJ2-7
CASSLYASGYEQYF
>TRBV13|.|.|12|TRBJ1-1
CASSLGFTEAFF
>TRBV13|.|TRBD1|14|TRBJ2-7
CASSPGTAPYEQYF
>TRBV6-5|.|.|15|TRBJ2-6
CASSSWVGGANVLTF
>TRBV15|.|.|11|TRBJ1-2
CATSRDGSYTF
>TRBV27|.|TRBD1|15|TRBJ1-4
CASKTRGQEGEKLFF
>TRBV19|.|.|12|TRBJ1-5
CASDTPGQPQHF
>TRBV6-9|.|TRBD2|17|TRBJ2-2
CASSYGGIGRGLQELFF
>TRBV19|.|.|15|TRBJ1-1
CASRDRDRWNTEAFF
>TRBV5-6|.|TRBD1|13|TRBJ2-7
CASSEDRDYEQYF
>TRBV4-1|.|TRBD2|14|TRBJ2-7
CASTRAGGSYEQYF
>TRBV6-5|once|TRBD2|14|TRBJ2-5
CASSYLSGTETQYF
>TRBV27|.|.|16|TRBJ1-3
CASSNTFLPSGNTIYF
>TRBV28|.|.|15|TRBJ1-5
CASSLGYRAHQPQHF